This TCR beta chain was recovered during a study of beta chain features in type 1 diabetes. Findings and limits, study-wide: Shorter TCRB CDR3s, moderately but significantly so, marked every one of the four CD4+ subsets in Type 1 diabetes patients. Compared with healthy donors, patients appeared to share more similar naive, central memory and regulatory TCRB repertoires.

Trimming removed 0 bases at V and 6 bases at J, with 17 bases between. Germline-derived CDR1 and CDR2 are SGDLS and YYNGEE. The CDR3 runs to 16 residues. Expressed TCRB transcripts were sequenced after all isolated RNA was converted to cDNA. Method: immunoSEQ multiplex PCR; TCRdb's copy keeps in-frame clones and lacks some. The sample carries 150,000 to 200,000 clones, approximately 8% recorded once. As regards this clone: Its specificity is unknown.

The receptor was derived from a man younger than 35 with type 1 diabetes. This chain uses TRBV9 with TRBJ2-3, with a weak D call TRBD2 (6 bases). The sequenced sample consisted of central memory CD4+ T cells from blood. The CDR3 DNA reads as TGTGCCAGCAGCGTAGGGGCGGGGAGAGGGACTGATACGCAGTATTTT. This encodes CASSVGAGRGTDTQYF.